This is a list of T cell receptor beta chains from one sample in a study of shared clonotypes between healthy human individuals. Method: immunoSEQ multiplex PCR; TCRdb's copy keeps in-frame clones and lacks some. This repertoire shows roughly 2.1 million clones, about 92% found once; its top ten account for over 1.5%. Sequenced sample: naive CD8+ T cells from PBMCs. The origin of the receptors is a man aged 18-30 years in good health. Some clones in this sample may be carry-over from other donors' samples. The CDR3 runs from the conserved cysteine through the conserved F or W. D genes are given only for firm matches. Size tells how often a clone was seen (once, few, many) or the class of an expanded clone, and some rows leave it out.

V gene	clone size	D gene	J gene	CDR3 DNA	CDR3 protein
TRBV9	NA	NA	TRBJ2-3	TGTGCCAGCAGCGTTGGTAGAGATACGCAGTATTTT	CASSVGRDTQYF
TRBV27	once	NA	TRBJ2-1	TGTGCCAGGGCAATGAGCAATGAGCAGTTCTTC	CARAMSNEQFF
TRBV15	NA	NA	TRBJ1-1	TGTGCCACCCATGAAGCGGGGGTGAGATTTGACACTGAAGCTTTCTTT	CATHEAGVRFDTEAFF
TRBV4-3	NA	NA	TRBJ1-4	TGCGCCAGCAGCCCGTCTAGCGGCCTGCGGGAAAGAGCTAATGAAAAACTGTTTTTT	CASSPSSGLRERANEKLFF
TRBV7-8	NA	NA	TRBJ2-7	TGTGCCAGCACCGTGACTGGGGACTCCTACGAGCAGTACTTC	CASTVTGDSYEQYF
TRBV27	NA	NA	TRBJ2-2	TGTGCCAGCAGCGGACAGACCCACGGACCCGGGGAGCTGTTTTTT	CASSGQTHGPGELFF
TRBV4-1	few	TRBD1	TRBJ2-7	TGCGCCAGCAGCCAAGGGACAGGAATGACCTACGAGCAGTACTTC	CASSQGTGMTYEQYF
TRBV6-1	NA	TRBD1	TRBJ2-2	TGTGCCACCAAACCGACAGGGGCGGGCACCGGGGAGCTGTTTTTT	CATKPTGAGTGELFF
TRBV10-3	NA	TRBD1	TRBJ2-6	TGTGCCATCAGTGAGGTCACAGGGGGCGCATCTGGGGCCAACGTCCTGACTTTC	CAISEVTGGASGANVLTF
TRBV7-3	NA	NA	TRBJ2-1	TGTGCCAGCAGCTTAACGCGGGGCAGGGTCAATGAGCAGTTCTTC	CASSLTRGRVNEQFF
TRBV7-9	few	TRBD1	TRBJ1-5	TGTGCCAGCAGCCCCGGGCCGGGGACAGGGGGAAATCAGCCCCAGCATTTT	CASSPGPGTGGNQPQHF
TRBV13	NA	TRBD2	TRBJ2-7	TGTGCCAGCAGCTTATTTTCCGGGGGCGCGGGAGGGGAGCAGTACTTC	CASSLFSGGAGGEQYF
TRBV9	NA	NA	TRBJ2-3	TGTGCCAGCAGCGAAAGGTCGATCAACAATACGCAGTATTTT	CASSERSINNTQYF
TRBV29-1	NA	NA	TRBJ2-7	TGCAGCGTTGAGGGGCAGTCCTCCTACGAGCAGTACTTC	CSVEGQSSYEQYF
TRBV6-1	NA	NA	TRBJ1-2	TGTGCCAGCAGGGAAATCGACAGTAGGGGCTACACCTTC	CASREIDSRGYTF
TRBV29-1	NA	NA	TRBJ2-2	TGCAGCGTTTCCCCGACGGGGGGCCCCGGGGAGCTGTTTTTT	CSVSPTGGPGELFF
TRBV7-9	NA	NA	TRBJ1-2	TGTGCCAGCAGCTTAGTGGGGCTCGCGCCCGAGGGCTACACCTTC	CASSLVGLAPEGYTF
TRBV15	NA	NA	TRBJ2-7	TGTGCCACCAGCAGTCGACCGACCTACGAGCAGTACTTC	CATSSRPTYEQYF
TRBV19	NA	NA	TRBJ2-2	TGTGCCAGTAGTTGGGTGGTCCGGAGCCCAAACACCGGGGAGCTGTTTTTT	CASSWVVRSPNTGELFF
TRBV5-8	NA	NA	TRBJ2-7	TGTGCCAGCAGCTTGGGACTTAGATCCTACGAGCAGTACTTC	CASSLGLRSYEQYF
TRBV15	NA	NA	TRBJ2-7	TGTGCCACCAGCACCTACAGGACGGGGATCTACGAGCAGTACTTC	CATSTYRTGIYEQYF
TRBV15	NA	NA	TRBJ1-1	TGTGCCACCAGCAGAGACGCCCGCCCTCGGGGGAGGGCAGGGGACACTGAAGCTTTCTTT	CATSRDARPRGRAGDTEAFF
TRBV6-1	NA	NA	TRBJ2-7	TGTGCCAGCAGTGAAGATAGCAGGGCCCCCTACGAGCAGTACTTC	CASSEDSRAPYEQYF
TRBV28	NA	TRBD2	TRBJ2-3	TGTGCCAGCAGTTTAGGGGGACTAGCGGCTTCCACAGATACGCAGTATTTT	CASSLGGLAASTDTQYF
TRBV6-1	NA	NA	TRBJ1-3	TGTGCCAGCAGCGACTGGGGGGCCTCTGGAAACACCATATATTTT	CASSDWGASGNTIYF
TRBV27	NA	NA	TRBJ2-7	TGTGCCAGCAGTGCCACCTCCTACGAGCAGTACTTC	CASSATSYEQYF
TRBV9	NA	NA	TRBJ2-2	TGTGCCAGCAGCCCGCTAATAGTGGTGACCGGGGAGCTGTTTTTT	CASSPLIVVTGELFF
TRBV2	NA	TRBD1	TRBJ2-7	TGTGCCAGCACTCAATGGGGGACAGGGTACTCCGAGCAGTACTTC	CASTQWGTGYSEQYF
TRBV9	NA	NA	TRBJ2-1	TGTGCCAGCAGCGTCACAACGAGCCCTGAGCAGTTCTTC	CASSVTTSPEQFF
TRBV28	once	NA	TRBJ2-1	TGTGCCAGCAGTCCCGAAGCGGAAAGCTCCTACAATGAGCAGTTCTTC	CASSPEAESSYNEQFF
TRBV5-6	NA	NA	TRBJ1-2	TGTGCCAGCAGCTTGGGGGGTTTTAACTATGGCTACACCTTC	CASSLGGFNYGYTF
TRBV7-9	NA	NA	TRBJ1-2	TGTGCCAGCAGCATCGGGCCGGGGGGTTATGGCTACACCTTC	CASSIGPGGYGYTF
TRBV9	few	NA	TRBJ1-5	TGTGCCAGAGGCCCTTCTGTCCAGCCCCAGCATTTT	CARGPSVQPQHF
TRBV2	NA	NA	TRBJ1-5	TGTGCCAGCAGTGGGGAGGGGAACAATCAGCCCCAGCATTTT	CASSGEGNNQPQHF
TRBV4-2	NA	NA	TRBJ2-7	TGTGCCAGCAGCCAAGATCGTAACGAGCAGTACTTC	CASSQDRNEQYF
TRBV9	NA	TRBD1	TRBJ1-2	TGTGCCAGCAGCTCCTCAGGACAGGGGGCGTCTTTTATCGGCTACACCTTC	CASSSSGQGASFIGYTF
TRBV11-2	NA	NA	TRBJ2-7	TGTGCCAGCAGCTTAGTTGGGAGGCCCGCTTCGGAGCAGTACTTC	CASSLVGRPASEQYF
TRBV5-1	NA	NA	TRBJ2-1	TGCGCCAGCAGCCATCAATATACCCGCATATCTGATGAGCAGTTCTTC	CASSHQYTRISDEQFF
TRBV6-5	NA	TRBD1	TRBJ1-1	TGTGCCAGCAGTTACGGGACAGAGGCTTTCTTT	CASSYGTEAFF
TRBV27	NA	TRBD1	TRBJ1-4	TGTGCCAGCAGTTCTACCGGGACAGGGGCTGTTAATGAAAAACTGTTTTTT	CASSSTGTGAVNEKLFF
TRBV6-5	NA	NA	TRBJ1-2	TGTGCCAGCAGTTACGCAGAGCCCTTAAGCTATGGCTACACCTTC	CASSYAEPLSYGYTF
TRBV2	NA	NA	TRBJ2-1	TGTGCCAGCCTTGGACAGACCTACAATGAGCAGTTCTTC	CASLGQTYNEQFF
TRBV25-1	NA	TRBD1	TRBJ2-7	TGTGCCAGCAGTGACAGGGGGTTTCCCTACGAGCAGTACTTC	CASSDRGFPYEQYF
TRBV5-1	NA	NA	TRBJ2-2	TGCGCCAGCAGTTTTGGCGGGGAGCTGTTTTTT	CASSFGGELFF
TRBV9	NA	TRBD1	TRBJ1-2	TGTGCCAGCAGCCCCATGACAGGGGGAGGGAATGGCTACACCTTC	CASSPMTGGGNGYTF
TRBV29-1	NA	TRBD1	TRBJ1-1	TGCAGCTTGAGGACAGGGAAGAACACTGAAGCTTTCTTT	CSLRTGKNTEAFF
TRBV20-1	once	NA	TRBJ2-4	TGCAGTGCTAGGGCAGCATGGGAGGAGTACTTC	CSARAAWEEYF
TRBV4-3	NA	TRBD2	TRBJ2-7	TGCGCCAGCAGCCAAGCGAGGACCGGGGGGGCCTACGAGCAGTACTTC	CASSQARTGGAYEQYF
TRBV4-3	NA	TRBD1	TRBJ2-5	TGCGCCAGCAGCCAGTGGGGACAGGGGGTGGCAGAGACCCAGTACTTC	CASSQWGQGVAETQYF
TRBV7-3	NA	TRBD2	TRBJ2-3	TGTGCCAGCAGCTTATGGGTGCTAGCGGGAGGCTATACTAGCACAGATACGCAGTATTTT	CASSLWVLAGGYTSTDTQYF
TRBV9	NA	TRBD1	TRBJ1-1	TGTGCCAGCAGCAGGGGATGGGACAGGGGGCGGTTAGACACTGAAGCTTTCTTT	CASSRGWDRGRLDTEAFF
TRBV7-6	NA	TRBD2	TRBJ2-1	TGTGCCAGCAGCTTGCGGCGGGGGGACAATGAGCAGTTCTTC	CASSLRRGDNEQFF
TRBV11-1	NA	NA	TRBJ1-2	TGTGCCAGCAGCTTAGGTGCGGAGACTAACTATGGCTACACCTTC	CASSLGAETNYGYTF
TRBV7-2	NA	TRBD2	TRBJ2-7	TGTGCCAGCAGCTTAGCACTAGCGGAGATCTACGAGCAGTACTTC	CASSLALAEIYEQYF
TRBV29-1	NA	TRBD1	TRBJ2-1	TGCAGCGTTGAGTCCGGGACAGTATGGAATGAGCAGTTCTTC	CSVESGTVWNEQFF